One and the same sample provided the 30 T cell receptor beta chains below, sequenced in a study of blood T cell repertoires in COVID-19. Method: immunoSEQ multiplex PCR; TCRdb's copy keeps in-frame clones and lacks some. The sample lists some 200,000 clones; more than 70% were seen once. Sequenced input: peripheral blood. Receptors were obtained from a man aged 35-49 years with active or convalescent COVID-19.

A single count supports this clone. The chain carries TRBV7-9 and TRBJ1-2; TRBD1 is a possible D gene (6 bases). Germline-derived CDR1 and CDR2 are SEHNR and FQNEAQ (reference sequence). This CDR3 is built from 13 residues. The ends were cut back, 5 bases at V and 7 bases at J, with 14 bases in the middle. CDR3 in DNA: TGTGCCAGCAGCACGGACAGTTGGGCTGGCTACACCTTC. It specifies CASSTDSWAGYTF.

The chain is built from TRBV11-2 and TRBJ1-6; D ambiguous. The CDR3 runs 20 residues. V lost 0 bases and J 0 bases, leaving 18 bases between the germline ends. Germline-derived CDR1 and CDR2 are SGHAT and FQNNGV. The CDR3 nucleotides are TGTGCCAGCAGCTTAGAGGAAAGGCGGCGTCTTAGCTCCTATAATTCACCCCTCCACTTT. The encoded protein is CASSLEERRRLSSYNSPLHF.

This CDR3 reads CASSTPPGQGARDTIYF. The DNA of the CDR3 is TGTGCCAGCAGCACGCCACCCGGACAGGGGGCCAGGGACACCATATATTTT. V and J are TRBV7-2 and TRBJ1-3, with 11 positions matching TRBD1. The V gene end was trimmed by 5 bases and the J gene end by 8 bases; junction bases not matched to a gene: 14. Germline assignment: CDR1 SGHTA and CDR2 FQGNSA. The CDR3 runs to 17 residues.

V gene TRBV5-3 combines with J gene TRBJ1-6; the D gene is possibly TRBD1 (5 bases). TRBV5-3 belongs to the ORF category, with a function that is uncertain. The length of the CDR3 is 14 residues. Deletions cut 4 bases from V and 7 bases from J, with 12 bases between. CDR3 protein: CARSPAGGNSPLHF. The CDR3, as DNA: TGTGCCAGAAGCCCGGCTGGGGGGAATTCACCCCTCCACTTT.

The CDR3 sequence: CASRGSGGNPEAFF. CDR3 nucleotides: TGTGCCAGCCGGGGGTCCGGCGGTAATCCTGAAGCTTTCTTT. The chain carries TRBV18 and TRBJ1-1; weak D call: TRBD1 (5 bases). CDR3 length: 14 amino acids. The V and J ends lost 8 bases and 6 bases respectively, with 19 bases between them. Germline V gives CDR1 KGHSH, CDR2 LQKENI.

The chain combines TRBV6-5 with TRBJ1-1, with unresolved D. CDR1 is MNHEY and CDR2 is SVGAGI in the germline V gene. V lost 6 bases and J lost 3, with 14 bases in between. This CDR3 has 14 amino acids. This CDR3 reads CASRIRVLDTEAFF. The CDR3 DNA is TGTGCCAGCAGAATCCGGGTATTGGACACTGAAGCTTTCTTT.

V is TRBV29-1 and J is TRBJ1-4, with 8 bases matching TRBD1. V trimming: 4 bases; J trimming: 7 bases; junction bases outside the gene matches: 8. Per the germline V gene, CDR1 is SQVTM and CDR2 is ANQGSEA. The CDR3 loop spans 14 amino acids. CDR3 sequence reads: CSVGAQGAGEKLFF. The CDR3 nucleotides are TGCAGCGTTGGGGCTCAGGGGGCGGGTGAAAAACTGTTTTTT. The full variable domain, rest sourced from reference TRBV29-1 and TRBJ1-4, is SAVISQKPSRDICQRGTSLTIQCQVDSQVTMMFWYRQQPGQSLTLIATANQGSEATYESGFVIDKFPISRPNLTFSTLTVSNMSPEDSSIYLCSVGAQGAGEKLFFGSGTQLSVL.

V usage is TRBV30 and J usage is TRBJ1-1, with no clear D. V lost 2 bases, J lost 2 bases, and 12 bases lay in between. The CDR3 totals 14 residues. The germline V gene has CDR1 GTSNPN and CDR2 SVGIG (reference sequence). CDR3 amino acids: CAWSPTQLNTEAFF. CDR3 coding DNA: TGTGCCTGGAGTCCGACACAGCTCAACACTGAAGCTTTCTTT. The whole variable domain, remainder taken from reference TRBV30 and TRBJ1-1, is SQTIHQWPATLVQPVGSPLSLECTVEGTSNPNLYWYRQAAGRGLQLLFYSVGIGQISSEVPQNLSASRPQDRQFILSSKKLLLSDSGFYLCAWSPTQLNTEAFFGQGTRLTVV.

J is TRBJ2-7 and V is TRBV6-2 or TRBV6-3, with 12 bases matching TRBD1. Germline lookup yields CDR1 MNHEY and CDR2 SVGEGT. J gave up 3 bases and V 2 bases, and 5 bases lay outside the gene matches. The CDR3 loop spans 16 amino acids. The CDR3 spells CASSYGGDRGRYEQYF. CDR3 DNA: TGTGCCAGCAGTTACGGGGGGGACAGGGGGCGCTACGAGCAGTACTTC.

This rearrangement joins TRBV7-2 to TRBJ1-6; no reliable D call. Looked up from germline, CDR1 is SGHTA and CDR2 is FQGNSA. V was clipped by 5 bases and J by 11 bases, with 10 bases between them. The CDR3 runs to 12 residues. The CDR3 loop reads CASSVNRAPLHF. The CDR3 DNA follows: TGTGCCAGCAGCGTAAATCGAGCACCCCTCCACTTT.

The table lists this clone with a count of one. J is TRBJ1-3 and V is TRBV28; 9 bases fit TRBD1. Germline V gives CDR1 MDHEN, CDR2 SYDVKM. This CDR3 spans 18 amino acids. J gave up 1 base and V 4 bases, and 11 bases lay outside the gene matches. The CDR3 region is CASSSRPGTGISGNTIYF. The CDR3 DNA reads as TGTGCCAGCAGTTCACGTCCCGGGACAGGGATTTCTGGAAACACCATATATTTT.

The chain joins TRBV9 to TRBJ1-3, with D possibly TRBD1 on 5 matching bases. The CDR3 is made up of 16 amino acids. Trimming took 0 bases from V and 2 from J, leaving 12 bases between them. Looked up from germline, CDR1 is SGDLS and CDR2 is YYNGEE. CDR3 region: CASSVDSWGAGNTIYF. The DNA of the CDR3 is TGTGCCAGCAGCGTAGATTCCTGGGGGGCTGGAAACACCATATATTTT.

J is TRBJ2-1 and V is TRBV27, with a possible D match to TRBD2 (7 bases). Germline V gene lookup returns CDR1 MNHEY and CDR2 SMNVEV (reference sequence). This CDR3 is 14 amino acids long. Trimming stripped 6 bases from V and 7 bases from J, with 16 bases between. CDR3 amino acids: CASSRGAITNEQFF. Written as DNA, the CDR3 is TGTGCCAGCAGCCGGGGGGCTATTACTAATGAGCAGTTCTTC.

This clone was detected only once. V usage is TRBV12-3 or TRBV12-4 and J usage is TRBJ2-2; D not certain. V lost 6 bases, J lost 6 bases, and 8 bases lay in between. The CDR3 runs 12 residues. The CDR3 DNA sequence: TGTGCCAGCAGCCGACAAGCCGGGGAGCTGTTTTTT. Its protein is CASSRQAGELFF.

This chain uses TRBV27 with TRBJ1-2; the match to TRBD1 covers 12 bases. Trimming took 5 bases from V and 6 from J; bases not matched to a gene: 13. Germline V gene sequence: CDR1 MNHEY, CDR2 SMNVEV (reference sequence). This CDR3 spans 17 amino acids. The CDR3 nucleotides read TGTGCCAGCAGTCCGAACGCGGGACAGGGGGCTTTTCATGGCTACACCTTC. It is translated as CASSPNAGQGAFHGYTF.

This rearrangement joins TRBV15 to TRBJ1-2, with D perhaps matching TRBD1 (5 bases). Germline values: CDR1 LNHNV, CDR2 YYDKDF (reference sequence). This CDR3 contains 15 residues. V lost 5 bases, J lost 2 bases, and 15 bases lay in between. The CDR3 loop reads CATSVRGRVNYGYTF. The CDR3 region has the DNA TGTGCCACCAGCGTTCGCGGCAGGGTGAACTATGGCTACACCTTC. Full variable domain (rest looked up from reference TRBV15 and TRBJ1-2): DAMVIQNPRYQVTQFGKPVTLSCSQTLNHNVMYWYQQKSSQAPKLLFHYYDKDFNNEADTPDNFQSRRPNTSFCFLDIRSPGLGDTAMYLCATSVRGRVNYGYTFGSGTRLTVV.

V is TRBV3-1 (or the pseudogene TRBV3-2) and J is TRBJ2-3; TRBD2 aligns across 8 bases. There are 14 residues in the CDR3. J gave up 8 bases and V 0 bases, and 4 bases lay outside the gene matches. Germline V gene lookup returns CDR1 LGHDT and CDR2 YNNKEL (reference sequence). CDR3 bases: TGTGCCAGCAGCCAAGATAGCGGGGTCCGTACGCAGTATTTT. Residues: CASSQDSGVRTQYF.

The DNA for the CDR3 is TGTGCCAGCAGCGCCACCGGGACAGGGGGCAATGAGCAGTTCTTC. Its translation is CASSATGTGGNEQFF. The chain recombines TRBV9 with TRBJ2-1, with 11 bases matching TRBD1. CDR3 length: 15 amino acids. The V gene's germline CDR1 is SGDLS and CDR2 YYNGEE. J lost 6 bases, V lost 3 bases, and 5 bases had no gene match.

The chain links TRBV3-1 (or the pseudogene TRBV3-2) to TRBJ2-7; D not certain. The CDR3 spans 14 residues. Looked up from germline, CDR1 is LGHDT and CDR2 is YNNKEL (reference sequence). Trimming took 0 bases from V and 1 from J, leaving 7 bases between them. The DNA of the CDR3 is TGTGCCAGCAGCCAAGATCTCAGTTCCTACGAGCAGTACTTC. Translating gives CASSQDLSSYEQYF.

The CDR3 spells CASSQIERSEQFF. In DNA, the CDR3 is TGCGCCAGCAGCCAAATTGAGCGGAGTGAGCAGTTCTTC. The J gene is TRBJ2-1, the V gene TRBV4-1; maybe TRBD2 (5 bases). V was pared by 2 bases and J by 9 bases, with 11 bases between. Germline V CDR1 and CDR2: MGHRA, YSYEKL. This CDR3 region has 13 residues.

In its sample, this clone was seen once. The chain couples TRBV30 to TRBJ1-3; D is unresolved. This CDR3 comprises 14 residues. Germline V lookup: CDR1 GTSNPN, CDR2 SVGIG (reference sequence). V lost 4 bases and J 0 bases, leaving 10 bases between the germline ends. The chain's CDR3 is CAWTKSDSGNTIYF. In DNA form, the CDR3 reads TGTGCCTGGACTAAGTCTGACTCTGGAAACACCATATATTTT.

The chain employs TRBV10-2 and TRBJ1-6, with a weak D call TRBD1 (5 bases). CDR3 length: 17 amino acids. The V end was cut by 0 bases, the J end by 6 bases, with 15 bases between. CDR1 and CDR2 (germline): WSHSY, SAAADI. The CDR3 region is CASSESPRQGINSPLHF. The CDR3 DNA reads TGCGCCAGCAGTGAGTCGCCCAGGCAGGGCATTAATTCACCCCTCCACTTT.

Only a few counts were recorded for this clone. The V and J genes are TRBV5-1 and TRBJ1-1; no definite D call. Germline V gene sequence: CDR1 SGHRS, CDR2 YFSETQ. The CDR3 runs 13 residues. Trimming left V 2 bases short and J 1 base short, with 6 bases between. CDR3 residues: CASSFMANTEAFF. CDR3 DNA: TGCGCCAGCAGCTTCATGGCGAACACTGAAGCTTTCTTT.

This chain connects TRBV5-6 to TRBJ2-7; D is uncertain. CDR1 is SGHDT, CDR2 YYEEEE, per germline. The CDR3 is 16 amino acids. The V gene lost 5 bases and the J gene lost 0 bases, with 18 bases spanning the gap. CDR3 nucleotides: TGTGCCAGCAGATCCCGCGACTCCCGATTCTCCTACGAGCAGTACTTC. Its translation: CASRSRDSRFSYEQYF.

J is TRBJ1-1 and V is TRBV5-1; TRBD1 agrees at 9 bases. The junction had 5 bases not matched to a gene; V was cut back by 4 bases and J by 7 bases. The CDR3 contains 13 residues. Germline V gives CDR1 SGHRS, CDR2 YFSETQ. Here the CDR3 reads CASSPGTGNEAFF. CDR3 nucleotides: TGCGCCAGCAGCCCTGGGACAGGGAATGAAGCTTTCTTT.

V and J are TRBV9 and TRBJ2-3, with D unresolved. The CDR3 consists of 15 residues. Germline V gene data show CDR1 as SGDLS and CDR2 as YYNGEE. V was pared by 0 bases and J by 2 bases, with 10 bases between. The CDR3 nucleotides read TGTGCCAGCAGCGTAGGTAACATCGCCACAGATACGCAGTATTTT. Protein product: CASSVGNIATDTQYF.

This rearrangement joins TRBV29-1 to TRBJ1-5; TRBD1 agrees at 7 bases. Germline V gives CDR1 SQVTM, CDR2 ANQGSEA. Trimming took 3 bases from V and 2 from J; bases not matched to a gene: 1. The CDR3 is 13 amino acids. CDR3 bases: TGCAGCGTTGATACAGGGGGCAATCAGCCCCAGCATTTT. It codes for CSVDTGGNQPQHF.

This chain uses TRBV12-3 or TRBV12-4 with TRBJ1-1; the D is unclear. Trimming took 7 bases from V and 2 from J, leaving 11 bases between them. The CDR3 length is 13 residues. The CDR3 protein is CASKIGFNTEAFF. The CDR3 nucleotides are TGTGCCAGCAAAATCGGGTTTAACACTGAAGCTTTCTTT.

This chain joins TRBV2 and TRBJ1-1, with D perhaps TRBD1 (5 bases). V was trimmed by 7 bases and J by 5 bases, leaving 14 bases between them. CDR1 and CDR2 from the germline V gene are SNHLY and FYNNEI. The CDR3 is 13 residues long. The CDR3 here is CASTRGEGTEAFF. In DNA form, the CDR3 reads TGTGCCAGCACCCGAGGGGAGGGAACTGAAGCTTTCTTT.

The CDR3 loop is CASNPGGTGVTEAFF. As DNA, the CDR3 is TGTGCCAGCAATCCAGGAGGGACAGGAGTTACTGAAGCTTTCTTT. This sequence joins TRBV6-5 and TRBJ1-1, with 8 bases aligning to TRBD1. The CDR3 spans 15 residues. CDR1 is MNHEY and CDR2 is SVGAGI in the germline V gene. The junction had 12 bases not matched to a gene; V was cut back by 7 bases and J by 5 bases.